This TCR beta chain was sequenced during a study of T cells in Graves' hyperthyroidism and ophthalmopathy. Trimming took 5 bases from V and 0 from J, leaving 18 bases between them. This CDR3 has 17 residues. Germline V CDR1 and CDR2: SGHNT, YENEEA. Out of approximately 9.9 ml of fresh peripheral blood came the PBMCs. TCR beta CDR3 regions were amplified from RNA transcripts. A first-round RT-PCR of the TCR CDR3 used the HTBI primer set. TCRdb re-derived calls from the multiplex PCR reads in MiXCR, one entry per CDR3 protein. The sample contains 650,000 to 750,000 distinct CDR3 sequences, 12% to 15% of which appear only once.

The sequencing input was blood. The receptor's source is a woman younger than 30 with Graves' hyperthyroidism. J is TRBJ2-3 and V is TRBV11-3; a possible D gene is TRBD2 (7 bases). CDR3 nucleotide sequence: TGTGCCAGCAGCCACCTCGCGGGGGCGCCGAGCACAGATACGCAGTATTTT. This translates into CASSHLAGAPSTDTQYF.